This T cell receptor (beta chain) was captured in a study of blood T cells in healthy people across ages. Whole-study results and caveats: Diversity of TCR beta per million T cells declined in a roughly linear way with age. Naive CD4+ cell counts and diversity both ran higher in long-lived than in aged donors.

As regards this clonotype: Antigen: not known. One base away lies a much larger clone, so this may be a sequencing read error.

A J-beta primer mix and a sample-barcoded 5' primer were used in a second PCR of roughly 6 to 11 cycles. TCRdb re-called the 5' RACE reads with MiXCR, one entry per CDR3 protein. The data show around 1,500,000 distinct CDR3 sequences, 28% seen once. CDR1 and CDR2 (germline): DFQATT, SNEGSKA (reference sequence). The V and J ends lost 1 base and 5 bases, in that order; junction bases with no gene match: 3. The length of the CDR3 is 15 residues. The sample consisted of blood. The chain recombines TRBV20-1 with TRBJ2-1, with TRBD2 matching over 12 bases. This sequence was found in a woman in her 30s in good health. CDR3 nucleotides: TGCAGTGCTAGAGTGGGGACTAGCGGGCACAATGAGCAGTTCTTC. It specifies CSARVGTSGHNEQFF.